These 29 T cell receptor beta chains share one sample of origin, sequenced in a study of blood T cell repertoires in COVID-19. TCRdb's table, derived via immunoSEQ multiplex PCR, lists solely in-frame clones and lacks some. This sample has approximately 94,000 clones, with approximately 80% found just once. The sample comprised peripheral blood. The origin of the receptors is a man in his sixties or seventies with active or convalescent COVID-19.

V and J are TRBV30 and TRBJ2-1; no reliable D call. Germline-derived CDR1 and CDR2 are GTSNPN and SVGIG (reference sequence). V was clipped by 0 bases and J by 15 bases, with 18 bases between them. This CDR3 contains 13 residues. Here the CDR3 reads CAWSVRGGTATFF. The CDR3 nucleotides read TGTGCCTGGAGTGTACGTGGCGGAACGGCAACGTTCTTC.

The genes are TRBV6-5 and TRBJ2-3; D uncertain. Per the germline V gene, CDR1 is MNHEY and CDR2 is SVGAGI. This CDR3 is 13 amino acids long. The V gene lost 6 bases and the J gene lost 4 bases, with 11 bases spanning the gap. In DNA form, the CDR3 reads TGTGCCAGCAGCCCCGTCAGATCAGATACGCAGTATTTT. Encoded protein: CASSPVRSDTQYF.

The J gene is TRBJ2-2, the V gene TRBV7-2; D might be TRBD2 (5 bases). Germline loops: CDR1 SGHTA, CDR2 FQGNSA. Trimming left V 3 bases short and J 3 bases short, with 8 bases between. The CDR3 has 14 amino acids. CDR3 residues: CASSFTGDTGELFF. In DNA form, the CDR3 reads TGTGCCAGCAGCTTCACCGGGGACACCGGGGAGCTGTTTTTT.

CDR3 bases: TGTGCCAGCAGCTGGGGGACTAGCGGGGCCACAGATACGCAGTATTTT. Translated: CASSWGTSGATDTQYF. The gene calls are TRBV3-1 (or the pseudogene TRBV3-2) and TRBJ2-3, with 13 bases aligning to TRBD2. Germline V CDR1 and CDR2: LGHDT, YNNKEL (reference sequence). The CDR3 runs 16 residues. The V segment lost 5 bases and the J segment 2 bases; nucleotides outside the gene matches: 4.

This chain links TRBV6-5 with TRBJ2-1, with TRBD2 as a possible D gene (6 bases). Germline V lookup: CDR1 MNHEY, CDR2 SVGAGI. The CDR3 loop spans 14 amino acids. Trimming took off 6 bases at V and 5 bases at J, with 14 bases between the two ends. CDR3 in DNA: TGTGCCAGCAGATTGGGACTGCTGAACAATGAGCAGTTCTTC. Its protein is CASRLGLLNNEQFF.

The chain links TRBV5-6 to TRBJ1-6; D is unresolved. This CDR3 has 14 amino acids. Germline CDR1 SGHDT, CDR2 YYEEEE. Trimming removed 3 bases at V and 9 bases at J, with 13 bases between. The CDR3 coding sequence is TGTGCCAGCAGCTCAGACGGCGAGGGTTCACCCCTCCACTTT. Its translation is CASSSDGEGSPLHF.

V usage is TRBV10-3 and J usage is TRBJ2-5; tentative D call: TRBD1 (5 bases). Trimming removed 3 bases from V and 5 bases from J, with 13 bases in between. The CDR3 covers 14 residues. The germline CDR1 and CDR2 sequences are ENHRY and SYGVKD. CDR3 nucleotides: TGTGCCATCAGTGAAAGGGGCCAAGGGGAGACCCAGTACTTC. Amino acid sequence: CAISERGQGETQYF.

The rearrangement links TRBV5-1 to TRBJ2-3, with 7 bases matching TRBD2. The CDR3 length is 15 residues. CDR1 is SGHRS and CDR2 is YFSETQ in the germline V gene. Trimming at V came to 5 bases and at J to 1 base, leaving 7 bases not matched to a gene. The CDR3 DNA sequence: TGCGCCAGCAGATCCAGCGGGGACCGCACAGATACGCAGTATTTT. This gives the protein CASRSSGDRTDTQYF. Drawing the rest from reference TRBV5-1 and TRBJ2-3, the complete variable domain is KAGVTQTPRYLIKTRGQQVTLSCSPISGHRSVSWYQQTPGQGLQFLFEYFSETQRNKGNFPGRFSGRQFSNSRSEMNVSTLELGDSALYLCASRSSGDRTDTQYFGPGTRLTVL.

J is TRBJ2-2 and V is TRBV28; D ambiguous. The CDR3 consists of 12 residues. Trimming took off 5 bases at V and 5 bases at J, with 6 bases between the two ends. Germline loops: CDR1 MDHEN, CDR2 SYDVKM. CDR3 coding DNA: TGTGCCAGCAGTCCGACAACCGGGGAGCTGTTTTTT. This encodes CASSPTTGELFF.

The chain links TRBV19 to TRBJ1-1; D remains ambiguous. Per the germline V gene, CDR1 is LNHDA and CDR2 is SQIVND (reference sequence). With 5 bases removed from V and 5 bases from J, the gap between germline ends came to 12 bases. The CDR3 consists of 13 residues. The chain's CDR3 is CASSSEEWTEAFF. The CDR3 DNA reads as TGTGCCAGTAGTTCGGAGGAATGGACTGAAGCTTTCTTT.

The sample holds one count of this clone. The J gene is TRBJ1-1, the V gene TRBV15; 9 nucleotides match TRBD1. V shed 1 base and J 1 base; nucleotides not matched to a gene: 1. CDR1 is LNHNV, CDR2 YYDKDF, per germline (reference sequence). The CDR3 is made up of 15 amino acids. CDR3 sequence: CATSRGGQGNTEAFF. CDR3 DNA sequence: TGTGCCACCAGCAGAGGGGGACAGGGGAACACTGAAGCTTTCTTT. The full variable domain, rest sourced from reference TRBV15 and TRBJ1-1, is DAMVIQNPRYQVTQFGKPVTLSCSQTLNHNVMYWYQQKSSQAPKLLFHYYDKDFNNEADTPDNFQSRRPNTSFCFLDIRSPGLGDTAMYLCATSRGGQGNTEAFFGQGTRLTVV.

This clone has only one observation. The rearrangement links TRBV7-8 to TRBJ1-1, with D possibly TRBD1 on 6 matching bases. The germline V gene has CDR1 SGHVS and CDR2 FQNEAQ. The ends were cut back, 5 bases at V and 0 bases at J, with 22 bases in the middle. The CDR3 length is 18 residues. CDR3 in DNA: TGTGCCAGCAGCCTCCGGCCGAAGGGGGGGGTCATGAACACTGAAGCTTTCTTT. This encodes CASSLRPKGGVMNTEAFF.

This clone showed up just once. The V gene is TRBV3-1 (or the pseudogene TRBV3-2), the J gene TRBJ2-3; 14 nucleotides match TRBD2. From germline, CDR1 is LGHDT and CDR2 YNNKEL (reference sequence). The V and J ends lost 4 bases and 0 bases, in that order; junction bases with no gene match: 3. The CDR3 is 17 amino acids. As DNA, the CDR3 is TGTGCCAGCAGCCGCGGACTAGCGGGAGGTAGCACAGATACGCAGTATTTT. Its protein product is CASSRGLAGGSTDTQYF.

The chain employs TRBV19 and TRBJ1-4; TRBD1 matches at 7 bases. The germline V gene has CDR1 LNHDA and CDR2 SQIVND (reference sequence). V lost 9 bases to trimming and J lost 3 bases; unmatched junction nucleotides: 7. The CDR3 length is 14 residues. The CDR3 here is CASRQGGSNEKLFF. The DNA of the CDR3 is TGTGCCAGCAGACAGGGCGGTTCTAATGAAAAACTGTTTTTT.

The chain combines TRBV5-1 with TRBJ2-2, with 7 bases fitting TRBD1. J was trimmed by 5 bases and V by 4 bases; bases with no gene match: 5. The CDR3 contains 14 residues. The germline V gene encodes CDR1 SGHRS and CDR2 YFSETQ. The CDR3 DNA sequence: TGCGCCAGCAGCCGACAGGGAGAGACCGGGGAGCTGTTTTTT. This encodes CASSRQGETGELFF.

The V call is TRBV3-1 (or the pseudogene TRBV3-2), the J call TRBJ2-7; D is possibly TRBD1 (6 bases). CDR1 is LGHDT, CDR2 YNNKEL, per germline (reference sequence). Trimming stripped 4 bases from V and 6 bases from J, with 19 bases between. This CDR3 is built from 15 residues. This CDR3 is CASSLEGETGTEQYF. The CDR3 nucleotides read TGTGCCAGCAGCCTAGAGGGGGAAACAGGGACCGAGCAGTACTTC.

Of note for this clone: Other DNA sequences within the sample encode an identical CDR3. The rearrangement joins TRBV5-4 to TRBJ2-7; no firm D call. Between the trimmed V and J ends, which lost 1 base and 0 bases, there was a span of 5 bases. This CDR3 comprises 13 residues. Germline V CDR1 and CDR2: SGHNT, YYREEE (reference sequence). CDR3: CASSLPYSYEQYF. The CDR3 region has the DNA TGTGCCAGCAGCTTGCCTTACTCCTACGAGCAGTACTTC.

The chain is built from TRBV2 and TRBJ1-5, with D possibly matching TRBD1 (6 bases). CDR1 and CDR2 (germline): SNHLY, FYNNEI. V was cut by 7 bases and J by 4 bases, with 14 bases left in between. This CDR3 comprises 14 residues. CDR3 nucleotide sequence: TGTGCCAGCACCCCGGGGGGGCCTAATCAGCCCCAGCATTTT. Its protein product is CASTPGGPNQPQHF. Full variable domain (rest looked up from reference TRBV2 and TRBJ1-5): EPEVTQTPSHQVTQMGQEVILRCVPISNHLYFYWYRQILGQKVEFLVSFYNNEISEKSEIFDDQFSVERPDGSNFTLKIRSTKLEDSAMYFCASTPGGPNQPQHFGDGTRLSIL.

A single count supports this clone. The chain has TRBV5-1 and TRBJ2-2, with TRBD2 identical over 12 bases. With V trimmed by 4 bases and J by 0 bases, 4 bases remained unmatched. The CDR3 has 17 amino acids. The germline V gene has CDR1 SGHRS and CDR2 YFSETQ. CDR3 nucleotide sequence: TGCGCCAGCAGCCGGACTAGCGGGGCCTCGAACACCGGGGAGCTGTTTTTT. This codes for CASSRTSGASNTGELFF.

The chain carries TRBV7-9 and TRBJ1-4; D is perhaps TRBD1 (6 bases). CDR3 length: 15 amino acids. From germline, CDR1 is SEHNR and CDR2 FQNEAQ (reference sequence). V lost 6 bases to trimming and J lost 4 bases, with 15 bases between them. The CDR3 region is CASRSSRGDNEKLFF. As DNA, the CDR3 is TGTGCCAGCAGATCGAGCAGGGGTGATAATGAAAAACTGTTTTTT.

The chain recombines TRBV3-1 (or the pseudogene TRBV3-2) with TRBJ2-3; a weak D match, TRBD2 (6 bases). The V end was cut by 2 bases, the J end by 9 bases, with 15 bases between. CDR1 and CDR2 (germline): LGHDT, YNNKEL (reference sequence). The CDR3 has 14 residues. In DNA form, the CDR3 reads TGTGCCAGCAGCCAATCGACTAGGTCCGGAACGCAGTATTTT. It is translated as CASSQSTRSGTQYF.

The CDR3 sequence is CASSPLGTASGNTIYF. The CDR3 DNA reads TGTGCCAGCAGCCCCCTCGGGACAGCCTCTGGAAACACCATATATTTT. V usage is TRBV5-4 and J usage is TRBJ1-3; TRBD1 matches 7 bases. CDR1 and CDR2 (germline): SGHNT, YYREEE (reference sequence). V was pared by 4 bases and J by 0 bases, with 7 bases of the junction left unmatched. CDR3 length: 16 residues.

The chain combines TRBV3-1 (or the pseudogene TRBV3-2) with TRBJ1-4, with a tentative D call TRBD1 (6 bases). The CDR3 has 15 amino acids. Germline V gene sequence: CDR1 LGHDT, CDR2 YNNKEL (reference sequence). V lost 3 bases, J lost 5 bases, and 13 bases lay in between. CDR3 in DNA: TGTGCCAGCAGCCACAGAGGGGGGGGGAATGAAAAACTGTTTTTT. It translates to CASSHRGGGNEKLFF.

This clone has a handful of counts. The chain employs TRBV28 and TRBJ2-7; D is perhaps TRBD1 (5 bases). CDR1 is MDHEN and CDR2 is SYDVKM in the germline V gene. The CDR3 contains 14 residues. Trimming left V 4 bases short and J 2 bases short, with 12 bases between. The CDR3 nucleotides are TGTGCCAGCAGTTCCAGGGCAGGCACCTACGAGCAGTACTTC. This sequence encodes CASSSRAGTYEQYF.

The table lists this clone with a count of one. The chain uses TRBV2 and TRBJ2-7; 9 bases match TRBD1. The ends lost 4 bases at V and 4 bases at J; junction bases unmatched: 5. The CDR3 spans 14 residues. Germline CDR1 and CDR2: SNHLY and FYNNEI. CDR3 DNA: TGTGCCAGCAGTGTGGGACAGGGATTGTACGAGCAGTACTTC. Protein: CASSVGQGLYEQYF. The complete variable domain, with remaining parts taken from reference TRBV2 and TRBJ2-7, reads EPEVTQTPSHQVTQMGQEVILRCVPISNHLYFYWYRQILGQKVEFLVSFYNNEISEKSEIFDDQFSVERPDGSNFTLKIRSTKLEDSAMYFCASSVGQGLYEQYFGPGTRLTVT.

The rearrangement uses TRBV4-3 and TRBJ2-1; perhaps TRBD1 as D (6 bases). V was shortened by 4 bases and J by 1 base, with 17 bases between the two germline ends. Germline lookup yields CDR1 LGHNA and CDR2 YSLEER. There are 17 residues in the CDR3. CDR3: CASSPDSNQLSYNEQFF. DNA of the CDR3: TGCGCCAGCAGCCCGGACAGTAATCAACTGTCCTACAATGAGCAGTTCTTC.

The rearrangement uses TRBV2 and TRBJ2-5; 11 bases fit TRBD2. The CDR3 is 16 residues long. Trimming cost V 1 base and J 5 bases; bases outside gene matches: 6. Germline CDR1 SNHLY, CDR2 FYNNEI. In DNA, the CDR3 is TGTGCCAGCAGTGAAGGGCTAGCGGGGGGCGGGGAGACCCAGTACTTC. It is translated as CASSEGLAGGGETQYF.

The chain joins TRBV30 to TRBJ2-2; 8 bases align to TRBD2. The V and J ends lost 5 bases and 5 bases, in that order; junction bases with no gene match: 10. CDR1 GTSNPN and CDR2 SVGIG come from the germline V gene (reference sequence). The CDR3 spans 15 residues. CDR3 loop: CAWGSGGAGTGELFF. The CDR3 DNA sequence: TGTGCCTGGGGCTCCGGGGGGGCTGGAACCGGGGAGCTGTTTTTT.

The CDR3 spells CAWTLWTGDDETQYF. CDR3 DNA: TGTGCCTGGACCTTATGGACAGGGGATGACGAGACCCAGTACTTC. This rearrangement joins TRBV30 to TRBJ2-5, with 9 bases identical to TRBD1. The CDR3 covers 15 residues. J lost 5 bases, V lost 4 bases, and 11 bases had no gene match. The V gene's germline CDR1 is GTSNPN and CDR2 SVGIG (reference sequence). The full variable domain, in which reference TRBV30 and TRBJ2-5 provide the parts outside the CDR3, is SQTIHQWPATLVQPVGSPLSLECTVEGTSNPNLYWYRQAAGRGLQLLFYSVGIGQISSEVPQNLSASRPQDRQFILSSKKLLLSDSGFYLCAWTLWTGDDETQYFGPGTRLLVL.